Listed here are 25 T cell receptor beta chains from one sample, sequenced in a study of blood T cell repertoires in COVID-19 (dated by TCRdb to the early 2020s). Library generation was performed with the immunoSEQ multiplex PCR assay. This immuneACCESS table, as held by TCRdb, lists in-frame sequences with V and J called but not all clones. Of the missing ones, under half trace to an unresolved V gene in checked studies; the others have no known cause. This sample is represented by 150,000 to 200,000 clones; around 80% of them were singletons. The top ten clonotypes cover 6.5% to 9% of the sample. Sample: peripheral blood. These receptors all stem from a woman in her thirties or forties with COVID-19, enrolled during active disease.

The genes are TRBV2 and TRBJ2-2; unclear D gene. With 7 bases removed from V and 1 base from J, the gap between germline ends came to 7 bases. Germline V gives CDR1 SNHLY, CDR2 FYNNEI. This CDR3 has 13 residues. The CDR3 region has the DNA TGTGCCAGCAATCCGGGGAACACCGGGGAGCTGTTTTTT. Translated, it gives CASNPGNTGELFF.

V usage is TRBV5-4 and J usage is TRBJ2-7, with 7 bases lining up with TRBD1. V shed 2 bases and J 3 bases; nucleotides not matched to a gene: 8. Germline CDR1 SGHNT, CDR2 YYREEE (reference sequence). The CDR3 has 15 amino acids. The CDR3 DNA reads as TGTGCCAGCAGCTTAAATTTCCACAGGGGCTACGAGCAGTACTTC. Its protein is CASSLNFHRGYEQYF. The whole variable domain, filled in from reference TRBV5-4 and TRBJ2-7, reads ETGVTQSPTHLIKTRGQQVTLRCSSQSGHNTVSWYQQALGQGPQFIFQYYREEENGRGNFPPRFSGLQFPNYSSELNVNALELDDSALYLCASSLNFHRGYEQYFGPGTRLTVT.

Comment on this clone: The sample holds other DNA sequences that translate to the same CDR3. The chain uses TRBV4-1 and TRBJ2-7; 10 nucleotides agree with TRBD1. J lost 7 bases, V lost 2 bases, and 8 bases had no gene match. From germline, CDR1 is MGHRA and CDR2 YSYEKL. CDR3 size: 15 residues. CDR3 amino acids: CASSQPGQGSYEQYF. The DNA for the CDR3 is TGCGCCAGCAGCCAACCGGGACAGGGGTCATATGAGCAGTACTTC.

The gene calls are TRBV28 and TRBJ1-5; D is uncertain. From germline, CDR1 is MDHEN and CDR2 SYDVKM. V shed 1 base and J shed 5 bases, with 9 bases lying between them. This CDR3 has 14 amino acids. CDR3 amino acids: CASSLSGKDQPQHF. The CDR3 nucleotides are TGTGCCAGCAGTTTATCCGGGAAGGATCAGCCCCAGCATTTT.

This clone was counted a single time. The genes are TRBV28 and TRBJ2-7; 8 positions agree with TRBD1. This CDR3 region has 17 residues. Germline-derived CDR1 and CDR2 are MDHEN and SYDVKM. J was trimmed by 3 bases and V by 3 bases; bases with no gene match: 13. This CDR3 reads CASSFPPGTGFLYEQYF. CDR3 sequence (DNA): TGTGCCAGCAGTTTCCCCCCCGGGACAGGTTTTCTCTACGAGCAGTACTTC.

The CDR3 spells CASSLTWRGTEAFF. In nucleotides, the CDR3 is TGTGCCAGCAGCTTAACGTGGAGGGGCACTGAAGCTTTCTTT. This chain uses TRBV7-2 with TRBJ1-1, with D perhaps TRBD1 (5 bases). The V end lost 2 bases, the J end lost 4 bases, and 11 bases lay between the germline ends. CDR3 length: 14 residues. The germline V gene encodes CDR1 SGHTA and CDR2 FQGNSA.

The CDR3 loop reads CASSYSGARSEKLFF. As DNA, the CDR3 is TGTGCCAGCAGTTACTCGGGGGCGCGGAGTGAAAAACTGTTTTTT. The chain has TRBV6-5 and TRBJ1-4; D might be TRBD1 (6 bases). Germline loops: CDR1 MNHEY, CDR2 SVGAGI. This CDR3 has 15 amino acids. V was pared by 0 bases and J by 7 bases, with 12 bases between.

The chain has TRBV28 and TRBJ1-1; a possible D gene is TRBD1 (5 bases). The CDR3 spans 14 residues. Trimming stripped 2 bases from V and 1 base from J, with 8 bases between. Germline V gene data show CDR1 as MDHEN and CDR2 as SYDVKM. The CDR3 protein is CASSLQGTNTEAFF. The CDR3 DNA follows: TGTGCCAGCAGTTTACAGGGAACGAACACTGAAGCTTTCTTT.

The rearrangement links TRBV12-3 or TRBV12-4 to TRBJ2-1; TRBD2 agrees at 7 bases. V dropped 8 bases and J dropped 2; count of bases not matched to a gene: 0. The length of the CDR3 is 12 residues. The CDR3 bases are TGTGCCAGCGGGAGGGCCTACAATGAGCAGTTCTTC. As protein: CASGRAYNEQFF.

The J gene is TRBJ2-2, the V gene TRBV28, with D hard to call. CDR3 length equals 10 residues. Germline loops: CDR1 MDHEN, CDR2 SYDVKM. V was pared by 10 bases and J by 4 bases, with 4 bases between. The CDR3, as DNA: TGTGCCACATCCACCGGGGAGCTGTTTTTT. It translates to CATSTGELFF.

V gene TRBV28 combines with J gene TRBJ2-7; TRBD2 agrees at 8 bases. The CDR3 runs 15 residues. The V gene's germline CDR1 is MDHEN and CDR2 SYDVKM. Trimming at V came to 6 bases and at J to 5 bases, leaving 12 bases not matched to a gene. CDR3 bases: TGTGCCAGCAGCAAAGGGACTAGAACCACCCACGAGCAGTACTTC. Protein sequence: CASSKGTRTTHEQYF. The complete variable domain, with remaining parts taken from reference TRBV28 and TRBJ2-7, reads DVKVTQSSRYLVKRTGEKVFLECVQDMDHENMFWYRQDPGLGLRLIYFSYDVKMKEKGDIPEGYSVSREKKERFSLILESASTNQTSMYLCASSKGTRTTHEQYFGPGTRLTVT.

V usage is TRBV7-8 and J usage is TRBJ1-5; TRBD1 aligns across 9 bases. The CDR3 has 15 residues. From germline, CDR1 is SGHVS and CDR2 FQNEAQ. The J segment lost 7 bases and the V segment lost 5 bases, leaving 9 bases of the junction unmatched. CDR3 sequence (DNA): TGTGCCAGCAGCCCCCGGACAGGGGATAGACAGCCCCAGCATTTT. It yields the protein CASSPRTGDRQPQHF.

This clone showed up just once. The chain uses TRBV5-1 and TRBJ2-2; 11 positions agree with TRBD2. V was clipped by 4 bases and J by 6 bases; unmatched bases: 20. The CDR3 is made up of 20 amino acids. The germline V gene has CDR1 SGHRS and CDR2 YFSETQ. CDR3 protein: CASSPVGGASGRRGAGELFF. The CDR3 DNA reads TGCGCCAGCAGCCCTGTCGGTGGGGCTAGCGGGAGGAGAGGTGCCGGGGAGCTGTTTTTT.

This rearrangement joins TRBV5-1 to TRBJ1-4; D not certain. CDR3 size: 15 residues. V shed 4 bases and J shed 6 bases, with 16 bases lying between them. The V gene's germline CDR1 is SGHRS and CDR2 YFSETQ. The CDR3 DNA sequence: TGCGCCAGCAGCCAATCGGGAAATGGGGATGAAAAACTGTTTTTT. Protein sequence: CASSQSGNGDEKLFF.

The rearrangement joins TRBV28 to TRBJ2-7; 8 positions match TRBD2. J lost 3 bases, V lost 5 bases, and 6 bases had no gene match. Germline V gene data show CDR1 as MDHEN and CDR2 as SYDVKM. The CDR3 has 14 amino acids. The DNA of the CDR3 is TGTGCCAGCAGTGTGACTAGCGCCTTCTACGAGCAGTACTTC. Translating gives CASSVTSAFYEQYF.

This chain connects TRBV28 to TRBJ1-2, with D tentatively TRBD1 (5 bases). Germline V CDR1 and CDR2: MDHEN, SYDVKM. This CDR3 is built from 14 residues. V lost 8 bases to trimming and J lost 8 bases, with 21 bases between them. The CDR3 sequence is CASGLMGGMRGYTF. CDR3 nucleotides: TGTGCCAGCGGATTAATGGGGGGGATGAGGGGCTACACCTTC.

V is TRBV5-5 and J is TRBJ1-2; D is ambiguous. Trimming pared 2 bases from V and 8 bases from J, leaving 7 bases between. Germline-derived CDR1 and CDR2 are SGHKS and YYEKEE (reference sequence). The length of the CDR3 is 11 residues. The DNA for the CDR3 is TGTGCCAGCAGCTTCTCGGGGGGCTACACCTTC. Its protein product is CASSFSGGYTF.

DNA for the CDR3: TGTGCCAGCCGGCGGTCTTCGACAGGGGGGAGGGAAAAACTGTTTTTT. It is translated as CASRRSSTGGREKLFF. The chain employs TRBV27 and TRBJ1-4; 9 bases line up with TRBD1. Germline V gene data show CDR1 as MNHEY and CDR2 as SMNVEV (reference sequence). Trimming at V came to 8 bases and at J to 8 bases, leaving 15 bases not matched to a gene. The CDR3 is 16 residues long.

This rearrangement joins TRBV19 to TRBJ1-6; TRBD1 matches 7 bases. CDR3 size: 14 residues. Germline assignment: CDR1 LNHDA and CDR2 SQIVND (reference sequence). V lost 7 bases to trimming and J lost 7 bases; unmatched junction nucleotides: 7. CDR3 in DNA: TGTGCCAGTATCCCGACAGGGCGGAATTCACCCCTCCACTTT. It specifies CASIPTGRNSPLHF.

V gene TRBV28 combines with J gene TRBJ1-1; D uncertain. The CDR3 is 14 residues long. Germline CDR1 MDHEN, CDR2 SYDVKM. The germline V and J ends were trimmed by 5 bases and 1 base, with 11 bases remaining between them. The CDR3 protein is CASSLRLRNTEAFF. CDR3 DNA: TGTGCCAGCAGTCTTAGACTCAGGAACACTGAAGCTTTCTTT.

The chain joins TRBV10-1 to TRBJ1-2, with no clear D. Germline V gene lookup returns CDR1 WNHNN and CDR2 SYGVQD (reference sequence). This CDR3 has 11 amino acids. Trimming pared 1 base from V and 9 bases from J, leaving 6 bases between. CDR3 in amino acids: CASSEFWRYTF. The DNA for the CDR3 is TGCGCCAGCAGTGAGTTCTGGCGCTACACCTTC.

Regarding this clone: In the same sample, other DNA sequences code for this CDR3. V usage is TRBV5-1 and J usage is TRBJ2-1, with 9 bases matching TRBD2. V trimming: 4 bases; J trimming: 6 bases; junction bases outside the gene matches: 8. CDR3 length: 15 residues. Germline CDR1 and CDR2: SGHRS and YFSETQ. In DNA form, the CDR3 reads TGCGCCAGCAGCCTAATAGCGGGAGAGGGCAATGAGCAGTTCTTC. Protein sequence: CASSLIAGEGNEQFF.

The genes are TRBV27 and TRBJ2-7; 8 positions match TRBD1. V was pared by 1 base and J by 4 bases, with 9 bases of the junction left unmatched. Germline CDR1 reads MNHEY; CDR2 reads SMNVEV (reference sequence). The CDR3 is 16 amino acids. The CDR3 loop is CASSLLTGTGTYEQYF. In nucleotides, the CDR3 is TGTGCCAGCAGTTTATTGACCGGGACAGGAACTTACGAGCAGTACTTC.

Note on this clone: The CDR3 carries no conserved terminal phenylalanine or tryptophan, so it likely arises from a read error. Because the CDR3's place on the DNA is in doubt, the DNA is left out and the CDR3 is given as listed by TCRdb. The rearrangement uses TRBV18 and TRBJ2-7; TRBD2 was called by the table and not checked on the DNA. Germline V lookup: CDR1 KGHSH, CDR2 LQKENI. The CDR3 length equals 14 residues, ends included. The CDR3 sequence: CASSPNQREGLIFI.

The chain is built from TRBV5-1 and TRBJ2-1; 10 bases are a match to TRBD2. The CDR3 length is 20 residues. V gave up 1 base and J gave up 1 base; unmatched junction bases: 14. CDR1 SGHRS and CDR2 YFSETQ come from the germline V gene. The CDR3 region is CASSLLSGRAPDGSYNEQFF. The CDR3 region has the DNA TGCGCCAGCAGCTTGCTAAGCGGGAGGGCCCCAGATGGGTCCTACAATGAGCAGTTCTTC.